The 22 T cell receptor beta chains below come from one sample, sequenced in a study of human T cells and chemical hapten exposure. Time point defined: patch test 3, about 24 weeks after DPC sensitization. Treatment indicated: therapeutic diphenylcyclopropenone sensitization with weekly scalp DPC. Total RNA was extracted from unfractionated whole blood. TCRdb re-analysed the RACE reads in MiXCR, keeping a single row per CDR3 protein. The table shows just under 40,000 distinct CDR3 sequences, with roughly 13% occurring only once. This specimen consisted of whole blood, obtained in connection with sensitization to the hapten diphenylcyclopropenone (DPC). Source of these receptors: a woman in her forties with alopecia areata. Some clones in this sample may be carry-over from other donors' samples.

This clonotype was detected many times. The rearrangement links TRBV11-2 to TRBJ2-1; tentatively, D is TRBD1 (6 bases). Between the trimmed V and J ends, which lost 5 bases and 5 bases, there was a span of 16 bases. CDR1 SGHAT and CDR2 FQNNGV come from the germline V gene. The CDR3 totals 15 residues. CDR3: CASSQIQGRDNEQFF. The CDR3, as DNA: TGTGCCAGCAGCCAGATACAGGGACGAGACAATGAGCAGTTCTTC.

Ten or more counts support this clonotype. The chain combines TRBV7-8 with TRBJ1-1, with 7 bases matching TRBD1. The CDR3 extends over 15 amino acids. The germline V gene encodes CDR1 SGHVS and CDR2 FQNEAQ. The ends lost 5 bases at V and 1 base at J; junction bases unmatched: 7. The CDR3 DNA sequence: TGTGCCAGCAGCGTCTGGGACAGACCGAACACTGAAGCTTTCTTT. Encoded protein: CASSVWDRPNTEAFF.

V gene TRBV29-1 combines with J gene TRBJ2-5; 8 nucleotides agree with TRBD1. This CDR3 has 13 residues. J gave up 5 bases and V 5 bases, and 7 bases lay outside the gene matches. CDR1 SQVTM and CDR2 ANQGSEA come from the germline V gene. The CDR3 DNA reads TGCAGCGTTCATACAGGGGGTTCGGAGACCCAGTACTTC. This codes for CSVHTGGSETQYF. Full variable domain (rest looked up from reference TRBV29-1 and TRBJ2-5): SAVISQKPSRDICQRGTSLTIQCQVDSQVTMMFWYRQQPGQSLTLIATANQGSEATYESGFVIDKFPISRPNLTFSTLTVSNMSPEDSSIYLCSVHTGGSETQYFGPGTRLLVL.

In this sample, this clonotype turned up a few times. The chain is built from TRBV5-6 and TRBJ2-1; no clear D. Germline assignment: CDR1 SGHDT and CDR2 YYEEEE. V lost 6 bases, J lost 4 bases, and 14 bases lay in between. CDR3 size: 14 residues. The CDR3 DNA reads TGTGCCAGCACTCGCGCGACAACATACAATGAGCAGTTCTTC. Translating it yields CASTRATTYNEQFF.

At least ten counts were recorded for this clonotype. The chain has TRBV7-9 and TRBJ2-7, with D perhaps matching TRBD1 (5 bases). This CDR3 has 11 residues. The V gene's germline CDR1 is SEHNR and CDR2 FQNEAQ (reference sequence). V shed 5 bases and J shed 7 bases, with 9 bases lying between them. The CDR3 nucleotides read TGTGCCAGCAGCCAGGGTGGGGAGCAGTACTTC. Its protein is CASSQGGEQYF.

In its sample, this clonotype was seen a few times. J is TRBJ2-3 and V is TRBV9, with 7 bases aligning to TRBD2. V lost 6 bases and J lost 3; bases outside the gene matches: 4. Germline-derived CDR1 and CDR2 are SGDLS and YYNGEE. There are 13 residues in the CDR3. The CDR3, as DNA: TGTGCCAGCAATGTGGGAGGGACAGATACGCAGTATTTT. Its protein is CASNVGGTDTQYF. Variable domain in full (rest from reference TRBV9 and TRBJ2-3): DSGVTQTPKHLITATGQRVTLRCSPRSGDLSVYWYQQSLDQGLQFLIQYYNGEERAKGNILERFSAQQFPDLHSELNLSSLELGDSALYFCASNVGGTDTQYFGPGTRLTVL.

The chain links TRBV9 to TRBJ2-3; D not certain. The ends were cut back, 3 bases at V and 3 bases at J, with 8 bases in the middle. The CDR3 extends over 13 amino acids. Germline lookup yields CDR1 SGDLS and CDR2 YYNGEE. The CDR3 protein is CASSGGPTDTQYF. CDR3 nucleotides: TGTGCCAGCAGCGGCGGCCCTACAGATACGCAGTATTTT. Using reference TRBV9 and TRBJ2-3 for the parts outside the CDR3, the full variable domain is DSGVTQTPKHLITATGQRVTLRCSPRSGDLSVYWYQQSLDQGLQFLIQYYNGEERAKGNILERFSAQQFPDLHSELNLSSLELGDSALYFCASSGGPTDTQYFGPGTRLTVL.

This clonotype was detected only a few times. The V gene is TRBV28, the J gene TRBJ2-7, with 14 bases lining up with TRBD2. Per germline, CDR1 MDHEN and CDR2 SYDVKM. CDR3 length: 13 amino acids. Trimming removed 7 bases from V and 12 bases from J; junction bases left unmatched: 8. CDR3 sequence reads: CASTLGLAGGPYF. The CDR3 nucleotides read TGTGCCAGCACCCTCGGACTAGCGGGAGGACCGTACTTC.

This clonotype was observed a handful of times. The chain combines TRBV5-1 with TRBJ1-1, with TRBD1 as a possible D gene (6 bases). CDR1 SGHRS and CDR2 YFSETQ come from the germline V gene. The CDR3 has 13 residues. Between the trimmed V and J ends, which lost 6 bases and 0 bases, there was a span of 9 bases. The CDR3 protein is CASNGGMNTEAFF. CDR3 coding DNA: TGCGCCAGCAATGGGGGCATGAACACTGAAGCTTTCTTT.

This clonotype was seen more than once but under ten times. The chain employs TRBV10-1 and TRBJ2-3; unclear D gene. This CDR3 contains 11 residues. Per the germline V gene, CDR1 is WNHNN and CDR2 is SYGVQD (reference sequence). V was pared by 8 bases and J by 2 bases, with 5 bases between. The CDR3 spells CASQATDTQYF. The CDR3 DNA reads as TGCGCCAGCCAGGCCACAGATACGCAGTATTTT.

This sequence joins TRBV5-1 and TRBJ1-2; possible D gene TRBD1, 5 bases. Deletions cut 2 bases from V and 8 bases from J, with 13 bases between. This CDR3 contains 13 residues. Germline V gene data show CDR1 as SGHRS and CDR2 as YFSETQ. CDR3 DNA: TGCGCCAGCAGCTTCATGGAAGAGGGGGGCTACACCTTC. This codes for CASSFMEEGGYTF.

V gene TRBV20-1 combines with J gene TRBJ1-3; 7 nucleotides line up with TRBD1. In germline, CDR1 is DFQATT, CDR2 SNEGSKA (reference sequence). V trimming: 4 bases; J trimming: 1 base; junction bases outside the gene matches: 10. The CDR3 length is 16 residues. Here the CDR3 reads CSAKNRQGRSGNTIYF. The CDR3 DNA reads TGCAGTGCTAAAAACCGACAGGGTAGATCTGGAAACACCATATATTTT.

This clonotype was seen only a few times. The chain carries TRBV18 and TRBJ2-7, with 9 positions matching TRBD1. Germline CDR1 KGHSH, CDR2 LQKENI. Losses at the gene ends were 3 bases for V and 7 bases for J; bases not matched to a gene: 10. This CDR3 has 15 residues. This CDR3 reads CASSPRGQGLREQYF. CDR3 nucleotide sequence: TGTGCCAGCTCACCCCGTGGACAGGGGTTGAGAGAGCAGTACTTC.

The chain joins TRBV28 to TRBJ2-2, with 7 bases aligning to TRBD2. This CDR3 has 18 residues. V gave up 3 bases and J gave up 2 bases; unmatched junction bases: 12. CDR1 and CDR2 from the germline V gene are MDHEN and SYDVKM. The CDR3 DNA reads as TGTGCCAGCAGTTTCTTTCTAGCGGCACCGCCTAACACCGGGGAGCTGTTTTTT. Translation: CASSFFLAAPPNTGELFF.

This clonotype has more than one count but fewer than ten. For the CDR3, the DNA is TGCGCCAGCAGCCAAGAGAGGGTCCGCCGGGAGCTGTTTTTT. Protein product: CASSQERVRRELFF. This sequence joins TRBV4-1 and TRBJ2-2; a possible D gene is TRBD2 (5 bases). The CDR3 is made up of 14 amino acids. The germline V gene has CDR1 MGHRA and CDR2 YSYEKL. Between the trimmed V and J ends, which lost 0 bases and 9 bases, there was a span of 11 bases.

This clonotype was seen ten or more times. This chain joins TRBV28 and TRBJ2-5; D is ambiguous. This CDR3 has 13 amino acids. CDR1 and CDR2 from the germline V gene are MDHEN and SYDVKM. V was trimmed by 5 bases and J by 5 bases, leaving 12 bases between them. The CDR3 is CASSPPRLETQYF. CDR3 nucleotides: TGTGCCAGCAGTCCCCCCCGCCTGGAGACCCAGTACTTC.

This clonotype has just a few counts. V and J are TRBV13 and TRBJ2-3; no clear D gene. Germline values: CDR1 PRHDT, CDR2 FYEKMQ (reference sequence). V lost 0 bases and J 2 bases, leaving 15 bases between the germline ends. This CDR3 has 17 amino acids. The chain's CDR3 is CASSLGLTSPYTDTQYF. The CDR3, as DNA: TGTGCCAGCAGCTTAGGACTGACTTCTCCTTACACAGATACGCAGTATTTT. Complete variable domain (other parts from reference TRBV13 and TRBJ2-3): AAGVIQSPRHLIKEKRETATLKCYPIPRHDTVYWYQQGPGQDPQFLISFYEKMQSDKGSIPDRFSAQQFSDYHSELNMSSLELGDSALYFCASSLGLTSPYTDTQYFGPGTRLTVL.

A few counts support this clonotype. The V and J genes are TRBV11-3 and TRBJ2-7, with D perhaps TRBD1 (6 bases). The V end was cut by 5 bases, the J end by 3 bases, with 14 bases between. The CDR3 is 14 amino acids. The germline CDR1 and CDR2 sequences are SGHNT and YENEEA. In DNA form, the CDR3 reads TGTGCCAGCAGCCAAGGGACAAATAACTACGAGCAGTACTTC. Translation gives CASSQGTNNYEQYF.

The chain is built from TRBV18 and TRBJ1-1; D ambiguous. V lost 6 bases, J lost 0 bases, and 14 bases lay in between. Germline V gene lookup returns CDR1 KGHSH and CDR2 LQKENI. The CDR3 contains 15 residues. The CDR3 sequence is CASSMGVVMNTEAFF. CDR3 in DNA: TGTGCCAGCTCGATGGGCGTTGTGATGAACACTGAAGCTTTCTTT.

This rearrangement joins TRBV15 to TRBJ2-5; the D gene could be TRBD1 or TRBD2 (5 bases each). The CDR3 has 17 amino acids. CDR1 and CDR2 (germline): LNHNV, YYDKDF (reference sequence). V lost 4 bases and J lost 2, with 20 bases in between. In DNA, the CDR3 is TGTGCCACCAGCACCCTCCTCACTAGGGACCTACAAGAGACCCAGTACTTC. It yields the protein CATSTLLTRDLQETQYF.

V and J are TRBV28 and TRBJ2-1, with TRBD2 as a possible D gene (5 bases). Germline values: CDR1 MDHEN, CDR2 SYDVKM. The V end lost 1 base, the J end lost 0 bases, and 16 bases lay between the germline ends. The CDR3 has 18 amino acids. The CDR3: CASSLSQGLGSSYNEQFF. The CDR3 DNA is TGTGCCAGCAGTTTATCCCAAGGACTGGGGAGCTCCTACAATGAGCAGTTCTTC.

The rearrangement uses TRBV29-1 and TRBJ2-1; TRBD2 aligns across 12 bases. This CDR3 region has 13 residues. V was pared by 6 bases and J by 8 bases, with 5 bases of the junction left unmatched. CDR1 and CDR2 from the germline V gene are SQVTM and ANQGSEA. CDR3 nucleotides: TGCAGCGTGGAGAGGACTAGCGGGGATGAGCAGTTCTTC. Protein sequence: CSVERTSGDEQFF.